The sample holds many counts of the clone carrying this T cell receptor beta chain. Time point here: after trial treatment. Noted treatment: LDRT plus nivolumab, ipilimumab, low-dose cyclophosphamide and aspirin (RACIN trial). This CDR3 region has 18 residues. Germline assignment: CDR1 MDHEN and CDR2 SYDVKM. V dropped 2 bases and J dropped 1 base, with 20 bases sitting between them. The data are from a study of low-dose radiotherapy and immunotherapy resistance in tumors. The TCRs were subjected to amplification over 20 PCR cycles employing a constant-region primer in conjunction with a V-primer adapter. Isolated mRNA underwent amplification via in vitro transcription. TCRdb processed the reads anew with MiXCR; each CDR3 protein has one entry. The table has about 52,000 distinct CDR3 sequences, approximately 33% seen once.

This chain connects TRBV28 to TRBJ2-5; D is possibly TRBD2 (5 bases). The TCR comes from a male donor with rectosigmoid adenocarcinoma. The sample was PBMCs, taken after low-dose radiotherapy plus immunotherapy. The CDR3 region is CASSLVGDRLARQETQYF. The DNA of the CDR3 is TGTGCCAGCAGTTTAGTAGGAGATCGGCTAGCCCGCCAAGAGACCCAGTACTTC.